The entry below describes one T cell receptor beta chain. The primer mix had 60 Vbeta and 13 Jbeta primers. This table comes from immunoSEQ multiplex PCR, and its TCRdb copy is limited to in-frame clones, with some not included. In the table there are approximately 89,000 clones, roughly three quarters of which are singletons. This CDR3 contains 14 residues. With 4 bases removed from V and 4 bases from J, the gap between germline ends came to 12 bases. Germline-derived CDR1 and CDR2 are SGHRS and YFSETQ. At sampling all donors were nominally healthy, likely with unrecorded immune exposures. This sample was included in a study of cytomegalovirus exposure and HLA in healthy donors.

The J gene is TRBJ1-3, the V gene TRBV5-1, with D perhaps matching TRBD1 (5 bases). The receptor comes from a young man in good health and CMV-seronegative. Sequencing was carried out using PBMCs. The CDR3 region is CASSRGDWGNTIYF. CDR3 bases: TGCGCCAGCAGCCGGGGGGATTGGGGAAACACCATATATTTT.